This entry concerns a single T cell receptor beta chain. Its antigen is not known. The CDR3 loop spans 11 amino acids. V was clipped by 3 bases and J by 5 bases, with 6 bases between them. Germline assignment: CDR1 DFQATT and CDR2 SNEGSKA (reference sequence). The data originate from a study of identical twins. Donors uniformly comprised healthy Caucasians. Notes on the study in general: Beta out-of-frame sequences displayed a weaker excess of sharing between twins. With monozygotic twins, out-of-frame TCR alpha sharing exceeded what models estimated.

A single record per CDR3 protein comes from TCRdb applying MiXCR to the 5' RACE reads. The table shows 350,000 to 400,000 distinct CDR3 sequences, with around 9.7% occurring only once. The sample comprised naive T cells sorted from blood. The chain is built from TRBV20-1 and TRBJ2-3; unclear D gene. This sequence was found in a woman between 50 and 59 years old in good health. This chain's CDR3 is CSASGEDTQYF. The DNA of the CDR3 is TGCAGTGCTAGCGGAGAAGATACGCAGTATTTT.